The clone carrying this T cell receptor (beta chain) has a single count. These data are taken from a study of blood T cell repertoires in COVID-19. Study background: The United States, Italy and Spain were the sources of the acute and convalescent COVID-19 samples. The analysed material was cDNA or gDNA that came from T cells, B-cell-depleted T cells, or PBMCs.

Per the authors' pipeline: Amplified reference gene primers provided the basis for estimating nucleated cell counts. TCRdb's table, derived via immunoSEQ multiplex PCR, lists solely in-frame clones and lacks some. That table supplies the V and J calls and clone size; D and trimming were determined from the DNA. The sample includes 45,000 to 60,000 clones, roughly 82% of them seen just once. The CDR3 loop spans 17 amino acids. Trimming left V 0 bases short and J 2 bases short, with 16 bases between. The germline V gene encodes CDR1 LNHNV and CDR2 YYDKDF (reference sequence). Sequenced material: peripheral blood. This receptor was taken from a woman aged 80 or over with acute or convalescent COVID-19. The chain employs TRBV15 and TRBJ2-5; weak D call: TRBD2 (6 bases). In DNA, the CDR3 is TGTGCCACCAGCAGAGAAATTCGAGGCGGAGGGCAAGAGACCCAGTACTTC. It encodes CATSREIRGGGQETQYF.